The next 13 T cell receptor beta chains were all read from a single sample in a study of control samples from healthy donors and cancer patients (dated by TCRdb to about 2020). Preparation of the library involved the immunoSEQ multiplex PCR assay. TCRdb obtained this table from immuneACCESS and retained in-frame rearrangements with V and J assigned. These tables miss some clones; where compared with another copy, unresolved V genes account for less than half of the shortfall, and the remainder is unexplained. The sample contains about 86,000 clones, about 89% of them found a single time. Roughly a tenth of the sample lies in the top ten. What was sequenced was PBMCs. These receptors all stem from a woman aged 45-65 years with colorectal cancer.

The chain is built from TRBV6-2 or TRBV6-3 and TRBJ2-2; D not certain. Looked up from germline, CDR1 is MNHEY and CDR2 is SVGEGT. The V end lost 4 bases, the J end lost 2 bases, and 11 bases lay between the germline ends. The CDR3 runs 15 residues. The CDR3 DNA sequence: TGTGCCAGCAGTTCATTCACACGTAACACCGGGGAGCTGTTTTTT. This codes for CASSSFTRNTGELFF.

V is TRBV7-3 and J is TRBJ2-1; TRBD2 agrees at 12 bases. From germline, CDR1 is SGHTA and CDR2 FQGTGA. With V trimmed by 3 bases and J by 15 bases, 6 bases remained unmatched. The CDR3 runs 13 residues. Here the CDR3 DNA reads TGTGCCAGCAGCTTGACTAGCGGGGGCCCTGGGTTCTTC. Translating gives CASSLTSGGPGFF.

J is TRBJ1-1 and V is TRBV7-2, with D possibly TRBD1 on 5 matching bases. Germline values: CDR1 SGHTA, CDR2 FQGNSA. V lost 1 base to trimming and J lost 6 bases, with 18 bases between them. The CDR3 is 16 residues long. The CDR3 reads CASSLEVGRVGAEAFF. The CDR3 DNA follows: TGTGCCAGCAGCTTAGAGGTGGGCAGGGTCGGGGCTGAAGCTTTCTTT.

This chain joins TRBV7-6 and TRBJ1-1, with D possibly TRBD1 on 6 matching bases. Germline assignment: CDR1 SGHVS and CDR2 FNYEAQ. V lost 0 bases to trimming and J lost 0 bases, with 11 bases between them. The CDR3 contains 16 residues. For the CDR3, the DNA is TGTGCCAGCAGCTTAGCATCGGACAGAATGAACACTGAAGCTTTCTTT. This gives the protein CASSLASDRMNTEAFF.

The gene calls are TRBV29-1 and TRBJ2-5, with 12 bases aligning to TRBD1. The CDR3 extends over 14 amino acids. CDR1 is SQVTM and CDR2 is ANQGSEA in the germline V gene. The CDR3 sequence is CSFGTGGHGETQYF. The CDR3 coding sequence is TGCAGTTTCGGGACAGGGGGCCACGGAGAGACCCAGTACTTC.

This chain links TRBV3-1 (or the pseudogene TRBV3-2) with TRBJ1-5; D may be TRBD1 (5 bases). This CDR3 has 12 amino acids. CDR1 LGHDT and CDR2 YNNKEL come from the germline V gene (reference sequence). V shed 5 bases and J shed 5 bases, with 7 bases lying between them. The CDR3 loop is CASSGGDQPQHF. In nucleotides, the CDR3 is TGTGCCAGCAGCGGGGGTGATCAGCCCCAGCATTTT.

V usage is TRBV7-9 and J usage is TRBJ1-1; possibly TRBD1 for D (5 bases). Germline V gene data show CDR1 as SEHNR and CDR2 as FQNEAQ (reference sequence). The CDR3 totals 14 residues. V lost 5 bases and J 11 bases, leaving 21 bases between the germline ends. Here the CDR3 reads CASSLTGGMSWAFF. For the CDR3, the DNA is TGTGCCAGCAGCCTAACCGGGGGGATGAGTTGGGCTTTCTTT.

This chain uses TRBV28 with TRBJ2-2; D remains ambiguous. V lost 10 bases and J 5 bases, leaving 11 bases between the germline ends. Germline CDR1 reads MDHEN; CDR2 reads SYDVKM. This CDR3 comprises 12 residues. The CDR3 region has the DNA TGTGCCACCCACCGTGGGACCGGGGAGCTGTTTTTT. As protein: CATHRGTGELFF.

This clone was recorded a few times. V usage is TRBV4-3 and J usage is TRBJ2-1; 8 bases fit TRBD2. V gave up 0 bases and J gave up 5 bases; unmatched junction bases: 12. Germline V gives CDR1 LGHNA, CDR2 YSLEER. The CDR3 length is 18 residues. In DNA form, the CDR3 reads TGCGCCAGCAGCCAAGAGGAGTTTCGACTAGCGAAGCACAATGAGCAGTTCTTC. It yields the protein CASSQEEFRLAKHNEQFF.

The chain carries TRBV10-3 and TRBJ1-5, with no clear D. CDR1 and CDR2 (germline): ENHRY, SYGVKD. The CDR3 loop spans 14 amino acids. V lost 11 bases and J 4 bases, leaving 18 bases between the germline ends. The CDR3 spells CASGVDGGNQPQHF. Here the CDR3 DNA reads TGTGCCTCCGGGGTTGACGGCGGGAATCAGCCCCAGCATTTT.

This clone was picked up a small number of times. The gene calls are TRBV19 and TRBJ1-5, with D perhaps matching TRBD1 (6 bases). The germline V and J ends were trimmed by 4 bases and 5 bases, with 9 bases remaining between them. CDR3 length: 13 residues. CDR1 and CDR2 (germline): LNHDA, SQIVND (reference sequence). In DNA form, the CDR3 reads TGTGCCAGTAGTAACAGGGATTATCAGCCCCAGCATTTT. As protein: CASSNRDYQPQHF.

The chain carries TRBV11-3 and TRBJ2-2, with unresolved D. The CDR3 totals 13 residues. Trimming cost V 1 base and J 3 bases, with 3 bases left between them. Germline V gene lookup returns CDR1 SGHNT and CDR2 YENEEA. The CDR3, as DNA: TGTGCCAGCAGCTTAGGGGACACCGGGGAGCTGTTTTTT. It codes for CASSLGDTGELFF.

The chain carries TRBV6-1 and TRBJ1-4; 9 positions agree with TRBD1. The CDR3 covers 19 residues. Losses at the gene ends were 4 bases for V and 5 bases for J; bases not matched to a gene: 17. Germline lookup yields CDR1 MNHNS and CDR2 SASEGT. CDR3 amino acids: CASSVLLSPGQGKNEKLFF. In DNA, the CDR3 is TGTGCCAGCAGTGTCCTCCTTAGCCCCGGACAGGGGAAGAATGAAAAACTGTTTTTT.